This passage covers 14 T cell receptor beta chains from one sample sequenced in a study of T cell responses to AZD1222 COVID-19 vaccine (dated by TCRdb to 2020 to 2022). The time point label for this specimen denotes: about 28 days (+/-7) after the second vaccine dose. The method was the immunoSEQ multiplex PCR assay. In TCRdb, the immuneACCESS table is reduced to in-frame sequences with V and J assigned. These tables do not hold every clone; where another copy was compared, an unresolved V gene accounts for under half, and the others remain unexplained. The table for this sample lists over 65,000 clones; roughly nine tenths of them were counted only once. The ten largest clonotypes hold over 4% of the sample. The sequenced sample was peripheral blood, obtained 28 days after the second AZD1222 dose. The source is an adult who received the AZD1222 COVID-19 vaccine.

The rearrangement joins TRBV9 to TRBJ2-1; 8 nucleotides align to TRBD2. With 4 bases clipped from V and 3 bases from J, the junction kept 3 bases outside the gene matches. This CDR3 has 14 residues. In germline, CDR1 is SGDLS, CDR2 YYNGEE. The CDR3 loop reads CASSPGGNYNEQFF. In nucleotides, the CDR3 is TGTGCCAGCAGCCCGGGGGGGAACTACAATGAGCAGTTCTTC. The complete variable domain, with remaining parts taken from reference TRBV9 and TRBJ2-1, reads DSGVTQTPKHLITATGQRVTLRCSPRSGDLSVYWYQQSLDQGLQFLIQYYNGEERAKGNILERFSAQQFPDLHSELNLSSLELGDSALYFCASSPGGNYNEQFFGPGTRLTVL.

The chain has TRBV5-6 and TRBJ2-3; D is unresolved. Germline V gene sequence: CDR1 SGHDT, CDR2 YYEEEE. There are 13 residues in the CDR3. The V end was cut by 0 bases, the J end by 4 bases, with 6 bases between. Written as DNA, the CDR3 is TGTGCCAGCAGCTTGGCCAGTCCAGATACGCAGTATTTT. Encoded protein: CASSLASPDTQYF. Full variable domain (outside the CDR3, taken from reference TRBV5-6 and TRBJ2-3): DAGVTQSPTHLIKTRGQQVTLRCSPKSGHDTVSWYQQALGQGPQFIFQYYEEEERQRGNFPDRFSGHQFPNYSSELNVNALLLGDSALYLCASSLASPDTQYFGPGTRLTVL.

The V and J genes are TRBV19 and TRBJ1-2; D remains ambiguous. The germline V and J ends were trimmed by 5 bases and 8 bases, with 24 bases remaining between them. The germline V gene has CDR1 LNHDA and CDR2 SQIVND (reference sequence). The CDR3 covers 16 residues. As DNA, the CDR3 is TGTGCCAGTAGTTTCCTCCCTGACACCCCTCTTGGGGGCTACACCTTC. Its protein product is CASSFLPDTPLGGYTF.

The table lists this clone with a count of one. The gene calls are TRBV9 and TRBJ2-1, with a possible D match to TRBD2 (7 bases). V was clipped by 0 bases and J by 5 bases, with 15 bases between them. This CDR3 is 16 amino acids long. Germline V CDR1 and CDR2: SGDLS, YYNGEE. The CDR3 region is CASSVDRRGTHNEQFF. CDR3 coding DNA: TGTGCCAGCAGCGTAGACAGGCGGGGGACACACAATGAGCAGTTCTTC.

The chain joins TRBV6-2 or TRBV6-3 to TRBJ1-1; 7 bases are a match to TRBD1. Germline lookup yields CDR1 MNHEY and CDR2 SVGEGT. This CDR3 comprises 15 residues. The V segment lost 6 bases and the J segment 5 bases; nucleotides outside the gene matches: 12. In DNA form, the CDR3 reads TGTGCCAGCAGCTATCCCAGGGGGGGGCTAACTGAAGCTTTCTTT. It yields the protein CASSYPRGGLTEAFF.

In this sample, this clone turned up once. V and J are TRBV30 and TRBJ1-5; possibly TRBD1 for D (5 bases). Germline V gives CDR1 GTSNPN, CDR2 SVGIG (reference sequence). This CDR3 is 15 amino acids long. V was pared by 0 bases and J by 1 base, with 10 bases between. This chain's CDR3 is CAWSVGSGSNQPQHF. CDR3 sequence (DNA): TGTGCCTGGAGTGTAGGGTCAGGGAGCAATCAGCCCCAGCATTTT.

This clone was seen just once. This chain joins TRBV6-1 and TRBJ2-7; 7 bases map to TRBD1. CDR1 is MNHNS, CDR2 SASEGT, per germline. The J segment lost 2 bases and the V segment lost 2 bases, leaving 6 bases of the junction unmatched. The CDR3 length is 15 residues. CDR3 region: CASSESWDSTYEQYV. The CDR3 coding sequence is TGTGCCAGCAGTGAATCTTGGGACAGCACCTACGAGCAGTACGTC.

In this sample, this clone turned up once. The CDR3 sequence is CASSFPGLAGGPTGELFF. Written as DNA, the CDR3 is TGTGCCAGCAGTTTTCCCGGACTAGCGGGGGGGCCCACCGGGGAGCTGTTTTTT. This chain uses TRBV27 with TRBJ2-2, with 15 bases matching TRBD2. Germline V gives CDR1 MNHEY, CDR2 SMNVEV (reference sequence). CDR3 size: 18 residues. V dropped 3 bases and J dropped 4; count of bases not matched to a gene: 6.

The J gene is TRBJ1-1, the V gene TRBV9; tentative D call: TRBD1 (6 bases). CDR1 is SGDLS and CDR2 is YYNGEE in the germline V gene. The CDR3 extends over 14 amino acids. V was pared by 5 bases and J by 0 bases, with 11 bases between. The CDR3, as DNA: TGTGCCAGCAGTTTCAGGGACATGAACACTGAAGCTTTCTTT. Its protein product is CASSFRDMNTEAFF.

The chain couples TRBV6-5 to TRBJ2-7, with 7 bases fitting TRBD1. This CDR3 spans 13 amino acids. CDR1 is MNHEY, CDR2 SVGAGI, per germline. Losses at the gene ends were 7 bases for V and 3 bases for J; bases not matched to a gene: 6. The CDR3 is CASTRGQNYEQYV. The DNA for the CDR3 is TGTGCCAGCACCCGGGGACAGAACTACGAGCAGTACGTC.

The V and J genes are TRBV24-1 and TRBJ2-7, with D unclear. Germline CDR1 reads KGHDR; CDR2 reads SFDVKD. V lost 2 bases to trimming and J lost 0 bases, with 10 bases between them. CDR3 length: 15 residues. The DNA of the CDR3 is TGTGCCACCAGTGATTCGAAGGATAGCTCCTACGAGCAGTACTTC. It translates to CATSDSKDSSYEQYF.

This rearrangement joins TRBV6-1 to TRBJ1-5, with 7 bases that match TRBD1. This CDR3 has 14 amino acids. V was clipped by 1 base and J by 6 bases; unmatched bases: 3. The germline gives CDR1 MNHNS, CDR2 SASEGT. The CDR3 DNA sequence: TGTGCCAGCAGTGAAGGGGCAGGGGGTCAGCCCCAGCATTTT. It codes for CASSEGAGGQPQHF.

The chain links TRBV5-1 to TRBJ1-1; 7 nucleotides line up with TRBD1. The CDR3 is 15 residues long. Trimming took 0 bases from V and 2 from J; bases not matched to a gene: 4. Looked up from germline, CDR1 is SGHRS and CDR2 is YFSETQ. The CDR3 DNA sequence: TGCGCCAGCAGCTTGGAAGGGGGCGGCAACACTGAAGCTTTCTTT. It codes for CASSLEGGGNTEAFF.

The chain is built from TRBV5-1 and TRBJ2-7; 10 bases are shared with TRBD1. Trimming removed 0 bases from V and 2 bases from J; junction bases left unmatched: 11. CDR1 SGHRS and CDR2 YFSETQ come from the germline V gene. The CDR3 is 18 residues long. The CDR3 coding sequence is TGCGCCAGCAGCTTGGCTCCCGGGACAGGGGATAGTGCCTACGAGCAGTACTTC. Translated, it gives CASSLAPGTGDSAYEQYF.